The 26 T cell receptor beta chains listed next were all sequenced from one sample in a study of blood T cell repertoires in COVID-19. Using immunoSEQ multiplex PCR, the repertoire was profiled, and TCRdb retains in-frame clones only, with some absent. The table includes about 51,000 clones, about nine tenths detected once. Material for sequencing was peripheral blood. The receptors stem from a man aged 45-65 years with active COVID-19.

The sample holds one count of this clone. The chain joins TRBV18 to TRBJ1-3; no reliable D call. The CDR3 extends over 16 amino acids. V was shortened by 3 bases and J by 0 bases, with 12 bases between the two germline ends. The germline V gene encodes CDR1 KGHSH and CDR2 LQKENI. CDR3 nucleotides: TGTGCCAGCTCACCCTCTGGACTGTTCTCTGGAAACACCATATATTTT. It encodes CASSPSGLFSGNTIYF. The full variable domain, rest sourced from reference TRBV18 and TRBJ1-3, is NAGVMQNPRHLVRRRGQEARLRCSPMKGHSHVYWYRQLPEEGLKFMVYLQKENIIDESGMPKERFSAEFPKEGPSILRIQQVVRGDSAAYFCASSPSGLFSGNTIYFGEGSWLTVV.

The rearrangement joins TRBV6-6 to TRBJ2-5; D not resolved. V was trimmed by 0 bases and J by 5 bases, leaving 13 bases between them. The CDR3 runs 15 residues. Germline V gives CDR1 MNHNY, CDR2 SVGAGI (reference sequence). CDR3 region: CASSYSARTRETQYF. As DNA, the CDR3 is TGTGCCAGCAGTTACTCGGCCCGCACGAGGGAGACCCAGTACTTC.

The V and J genes are TRBV7-2 and TRBJ1-6; TRBD1 might be the D (5 bases). Germline CDR1 reads SGHTA; CDR2 reads FQGNSA. Trimming shortened V by 1 base and J by 7 bases, and 14 bases separated the two germline ends. This CDR3 contains 16 residues. CDR3 in amino acids: CASSLVSAGPNSPLHF. The CDR3 bases are TGTGCCAGCAGCTTAGTGTCGGCAGGGCCCAATTCACCCCTCCACTTT.

The rearrangement links TRBV7-6 to TRBJ2-2; D is possibly TRBD1 (5 bases). CDR1 and CDR2 (germline): SGHVS, FNYEAQ. This CDR3 is built from 17 residues. Trimming pared 5 bases from V and 2 bases from J, leaving 18 bases between. The CDR3 sequence is CASSPLLGQGNTGELFF. CDR3 DNA: TGTGCCAGCAGCCCCCTCCTGGGGCAGGGCAACACCGGGGAGCTGTTTTTT.

The chain couples TRBV4-3 to TRBJ1-4; D gene uncertain. The CDR3 extends over 14 amino acids. Germline CDR1 is LGHNA and CDR2 is YSLEER. V lost 1 base, J lost 8 bases, and 11 bases lay in between. The CDR3 DNA is TGCGCCAGCAGCCAAGTCAAGGGAGTGGAAAAACTGTTTTTT. Translation gives CASSQVKGVEKLFF.

The chain combines TRBV10-3 with TRBJ2-1; 12 nucleotides agree with TRBD1. Germline lookup yields CDR1 ENHRY and CDR2 SYGVKD. J lost 7 bases, V lost 0 bases, and 4 bases had no gene match. The CDR3 extends over 16 amino acids. The CDR3 is CAISESGQGAWNEQFF. The CDR3 nucleotides read TGTGCCATCAGTGAGTCGGGACAGGGGGCGTGGAATGAGCAGTTCTTC.

The chain couples TRBV5-6 to TRBJ1-1, with 7 bases lining up with TRBD1. CDR1 SGHDT and CDR2 YYEEEE come from the germline V gene. Trimming at V came to 4 bases and at J to 3 bases, leaving 6 bases not matched to a gene. The CDR3 is 14 residues long. For the CDR3, the DNA is TGTGCCAGCAGCCGCAGGACAGGCGACACTGAAGCTTTCTTT. Its translation is CASSRRTGDTEAFF.

The chain couples TRBV15 to TRBJ1-5; maybe TRBD1 (5 bases). Germline V gene sequence: CDR1 LNHNV, CDR2 YYDKDF (reference sequence). The CDR3 is made up of 13 amino acids. Between the trimmed V and J ends, which lost 0 bases and 7 bases, there was a span of 7 bases. The CDR3 sequence: CATSRDQGQPQHF. The CDR3 DNA follows: TGTGCCACCAGCAGAGATCAGGGACAGCCCCAGCATTTT.

This rearrangement joins TRBV19 to TRBJ2-7; 8 positions agree with TRBD2. Germline CDR1 and CDR2: LNHDA and SQIVND (reference sequence). The CDR3 runs to 17 residues. V lost 6 bases, J lost 3 bases, and 16 bases stayed unmatched. CDR3 sequence: CASRGLAGGPRGYEQYF. CDR3 DNA sequence: TGTGCCAGTAGGGGGCTGGCGGGGGGCCCGAGAGGCTACGAGCAGTACTTC.

The chain links TRBV13 to TRBJ2-7; 9 bases agree with TRBD1. CDR1 is PRHDT, CDR2 FYEKMQ, per germline (reference sequence). The CDR3 is 14 residues long. Trimming removed 6 bases from V and 7 bases from J; junction bases left unmatched: 10. This CDR3 is CASSPQGTGQEQYF. CDR3 sequence (DNA): TGTGCCAGCAGTCCACAAGGGACAGGGCAGGAGCAGTACTTC.

The chain employs TRBV9 and TRBJ2-1; TRBD2 aligns across 8 bases. From germline, CDR1 is SGDLS and CDR2 YYNGEE. The CDR3 loop spans 16 amino acids. The V and J ends lost 4 bases and 8 bases, in that order; junction bases with no gene match: 14. CDR3 region: CASSPRISGSIYEQFF. The DNA for the CDR3 is TGTGCCAGCAGCCCCCGGATCAGCGGGAGTATATATGAGCAGTTCTTC. The full variable domain, with the rest looked up from reference TRBV9 and TRBJ2-1, is DSGVTQTPKHLITATGQRVTLRCSPRSGDLSVYWYQQSLDQGLQFLIQYYNGEERAKGNILERFSAQQFPDLHSELNLSSLELGDSALYFCASSPRISGSIYEQFFGPGTRLTVL.

This chain joins TRBV4-2 and TRBJ2-5, with no clear D. The length of the CDR3 is 15 residues. V gave up 0 bases and J gave up 4 bases, with 12 bases separating them. Germline CDR1 reads LGHNA; CDR2 reads YNFKEQ. The DNA of the CDR3 is TGTGCCAGCAGCCAAGACCCCTCCCCGGGAGAGACCCAGTACTTC. It codes for CASSQDPSPGETQYF.

The rearrangement links TRBV11-2 to TRBJ2-1; 13 bases agree with TRBD2. CDR1 is SGHAT and CDR2 is FQNNGV in the germline V gene. Losses at the gene ends were 5 bases for V and 4 bases for J; bases not matched to a gene: 8. The CDR3 runs 17 residues. The CDR3 coding sequence is TGTGCCAGCAGCCTAGGGACTAGCGGGGAAGGATACAATGAGCAGTTCTTC. Protein product: CASSLGTSGEGYNEQFF. Full variable domain (remainder filled in from reference TRBV11-2 and TRBJ2-1): EAGVAQSPRYKIIEKRQSVAFWCNPISGHATLYWYQQILGQGPKLLIQFQNNGVVDDSQLPKDRFSAERLKGVDSTLKIQPAKLEDSAVYLCASSLGTSGEGYNEQFFGPGTRLTVL.

J is TRBJ2-7 and V is TRBV6-5; weak D call: TRBD1 (6 bases). The V end was cut by 6 bases, the J end by 3 bases, with 12 bases between. CDR3 length equals 13 residues. Germline V lookup: CDR1 MNHEY, CDR2 SVGAGI. In DNA, the CDR3 is TGTGCCAGCAGCGTGGACAGATACTACGAGCAGTACTTC. It encodes CASSVDRYYEQYF.

The rearrangement links TRBV2 to TRBJ1-1; no definite D call. The CDR3 has 12 residues. Germline values: CDR1 SNHLY, CDR2 FYNNEI. The V end lost 7 bases, the J end lost 4 bases, and 10 bases lay between the germline ends. The DNA of the CDR3 is TGTGCCAGCATCCAGGAATCCACTGAAGCTTTCTTT. It yields the protein CASIQESTEAFF.

The gene calls are TRBV2 and TRBJ1-6; no firm D call. The germline gives CDR1 SNHLY, CDR2 FYNNEI. Between the trimmed V and J ends, which lost 5 bases and 0 bases, there was a span of 17 bases. This CDR3 contains 18 residues. CDR3 sequence (DNA): TGTGCCAGCAGTCCGACTGCGGGCGGAAGCTCCTATAATTCACCCCTCCACTTT. Encoded protein: CASSPTAGGSSYNSPLHF.

The chain uses TRBV6-6 and TRBJ1-5; D may be TRBD1 (5 bases). V lost 5 bases and J 6 bases, leaving 29 bases between the germline ends. The CDR3 consists of 19 residues. Germline CDR1 and CDR2: MNHNY and SVGAGI (reference sequence). The CDR3 coding sequence is TGTGCCAGCAGTCCAAAAGGCGAAGGGGTATTGGGCGGGACTCAGCCCCAGCATTTT. This translates into CASSPKGEGVLGGTQPQHF.

V and J are TRBV24-1 and TRBJ2-1; D is possibly TRBD2 (5 bases). This CDR3 spans 13 amino acids. V gave up 5 bases and J gave up 8 bases, with 12 bases separating them. CDR1 is KGHDR and CDR2 is SFDVKD in the germline V gene. Here the CDR3 DNA reads TGTGCCACCAGTGCCGCCAACGGGGATGAGCAGTTCTTC. As protein: CATSAANGDEQFF.

This chain joins TRBV7-2 and TRBJ2-5, with D possibly matching TRBD1 (5 bases). The CDR3 is 14 residues long. V was trimmed by 3 bases and J by 0 bases, leaving 8 bases between them. CDR1 is SGHTA, CDR2 FQGNSA, per germline. The CDR3 loop reads CASSFDRYQETQYF. The CDR3 DNA reads as TGTGCCAGCAGCTTCGACAGATACCAAGAGACCCAGTACTTC.

J is TRBJ2-2 and V is TRBV5-1; 7 nucleotides match TRBD1. J lost 2 bases, V lost 0 bases, and 4 bases had no gene match. Germline V gives CDR1 SGHRS, CDR2 YFSETQ. The CDR3 runs to 16 residues. CDR3 nucleotide sequence: TGCGCCAGCAGCTTGGAAGGGACAGTTAACACCGGGGAGCTGTTTTTT. Its translation is CASSLEGTVNTGELFF.

J is TRBJ1-4 and V is TRBV19; TRBD1 aligns across 7 bases. Germline CDR1 and CDR2: LNHDA and SQIVND (reference sequence). The CDR3 length is 14 residues. V dropped 5 bases and J dropped 5; count of bases not matched to a gene: 5. For the CDR3, the DNA is TGTGCCAGTAGTTGGACAGGCAACAATGAAAAACTGTTTTTT. Amino acids: CASSWTGNNEKLFF.

This sequence joins TRBV29-1 and TRBJ2-3, with TRBD1 as a possible D gene (5 bases). The germline V gene encodes CDR1 SQVTM and CDR2 ANQGSEA. Trimming pared 1 base from V and 5 bases from J, leaving 13 bases between. The CDR3 contains 14 residues. CDR3 nucleotide sequence: TGCAGCGTTGAAGCGCCAGGGTTAAGAGATACGCAGTATTTT. Protein sequence: CSVEAPGLRDTQYF.

The chain is built from TRBV7-9 and TRBJ2-7, with 7 bases identical to TRBD2. V was pared by 3 bases and J by 5 bases, with 7 bases of the junction left unmatched. Germline V gene sequence: CDR1 SEHNR, CDR2 FQNEAQ (reference sequence). The CDR3 runs 14 residues. CDR3 protein: CASSFSGGWDEQYF. The CDR3 bases are TGTGCCAGCAGCTTCTCCGGGGGGTGGGACGAGCAGTACTTC. The full variable domain, rest sourced from reference TRBV7-9 and TRBJ2-7, is DTGVSQNPRHKITKRGQNVTFRCDPISEHNRLYWYRQTLGQGPEFLTYFQNEAQLEKSRLLSDRFSAERPKGSFSTLEIQRTEQGDSAMYLCASSFSGGWDEQYFGPGTRLTVT.

This clone came up a few times. V and J are TRBV18 and TRBJ2-3, with a tentative D call TRBD1 (5 bases). Trimming pared 4 bases from V and 4 bases from J, leaving 18 bases between. CDR3 length: 16 amino acids. Germline V lookup: CDR1 KGHSH, CDR2 LQKENI. The CDR3 region has the DNA TGTGCCAGCTCACGCGGCGGAGCCCTAGGGGCAGATACGCAGTATTTT. Translating gives CASSRGGALGADTQYF.

The gene calls are TRBV7-2 and TRBJ2-7, with TRBD2 matching 13 bases. The germline V gene has CDR1 SGHTA and CDR2 FQGNSA. The junction had 4 bases not matched to a gene; V was cut back by 5 bases and J by 3 bases. The CDR3 is 15 amino acids. The CDR3 coding sequence is TGTGCCAGCAGCAAACTAGCGGGAGGGCACTACGAGCAGTACTTC. Its translation: CASSKLAGGHYEQYF.

The chain combines TRBV7-6 with TRBJ2-1; 12 bases map to TRBD2. V shed 7 bases and J 0 bases; nucleotides not matched to a gene: 7. CDR1 and CDR2 from the germline V gene are SGHVS and FNYEAQ. The length of the CDR3 is 17 residues. Here the CDR3 reads CASTGLAGTSSYNEQFF. The DNA for the CDR3 is TGTGCCAGCACCGGACTAGCGGGAACTAGCTCCTACAATGAGCAGTTCTTC.